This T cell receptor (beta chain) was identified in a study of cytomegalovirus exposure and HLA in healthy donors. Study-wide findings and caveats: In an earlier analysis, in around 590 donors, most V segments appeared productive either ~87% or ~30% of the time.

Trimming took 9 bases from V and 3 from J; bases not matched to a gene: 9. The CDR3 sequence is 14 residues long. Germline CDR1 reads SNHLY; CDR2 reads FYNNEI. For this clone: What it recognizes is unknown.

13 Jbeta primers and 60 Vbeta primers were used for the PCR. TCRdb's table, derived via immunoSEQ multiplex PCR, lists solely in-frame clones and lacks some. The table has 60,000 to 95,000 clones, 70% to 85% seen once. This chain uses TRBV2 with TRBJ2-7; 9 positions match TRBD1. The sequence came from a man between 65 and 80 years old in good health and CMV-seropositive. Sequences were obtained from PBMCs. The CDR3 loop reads CASFVRTGVYEQYF. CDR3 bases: TGTGCCAGTTTCGTGAGGACAGGGGTCTACGAGCAGTACTTC.